The next 26 T cell receptor beta chains were all read from a single sample in a study of neurological immune-mediated disorders (dated by TCRdb to the late 2010s). What this sample's time point label stands for: longitudinal time-point 1 (baseline). Receptors were amplified or captured by 5' RACE. The instrument was an Illumina HiSeq 2500. The raw public reads went through TCRdb reprocessing: fastp at Q25, MiXCR clone calling, in-frame beta chains kept. Rows are combined by CDR3 protein, so each entry shows the most common genes and DNA. This sample has tens of thousands of distinct CDR3 sequences in its table, and roughly 13% of those were observed once. The top ten hold around 4.3% of the sample. Sequenced input: PBMCs. The receptors were gathered from a female donor with HTLV-1-associated myelopathy (HAM/TSP).

In this sample, this clonotype turned up many times. V usage is TRBV11-2 and J usage is TRBJ1-2; D gene ambiguous. The CDR3 totals 14 residues. Germline CDR1 reads SGHAT; CDR2 reads FQNNGV. Trimming shortened V by 4 bases and J by 7 bases, and 16 bases separated the two germline ends. The CDR3 coding sequence is TGTGCCAGCAGCTCCCCAGGAAGGGTGGGTGGCTACACCTTC. Encoded protein: CASSSPGRVGGYTF. Variable domain in full (rest from reference TRBV11-2 and TRBJ1-2): EAGVAQSPRYKIIEKRQSVAFWCNPISGHATLYWYQQILGQGPKLLIQFQNNGVVDDSQLPKDRFSAERLKGVDSTLKIQPAKLEDSAVYLCASSSPGRVGGYTFGSGTRLTVV.

This clonotype was detected ten times or more. The chain has TRBV2 and TRBJ2-7; possibly TRBD1 or TRBD2 for D (6 bases each). CDR1 is SNHLY, CDR2 FYNNEI, per germline. The CDR3 covers 14 residues. V was pared by 1 base and J by 6 bases, with 13 bases between. The CDR3 protein is CASSEGGAWGEQYF. DNA for the CDR3: TGTGCCAGCAGTGAAGGGGGGGCTTGGGGCGAGCAGTACTTC.

This clonotype was recorded at least ten times. The V gene is TRBV12-3 or TRBV12-4, the J gene TRBJ2-5; no clear D. V lost 5 bases and J 5 bases, leaving 9 bases between the germline ends. This CDR3 spans 12 amino acids. The CDR3 spells CASSRSRETQYF. The CDR3 DNA is TGTGCCAGCAGTCGTTCCCGGGAGACCCAGTACTTC.

This clonotype was detected only a few times. The chain recombines TRBV2 with TRBJ2-1; 8 bases are shared with TRBD2. Germline-derived CDR1 and CDR2 are SNHLY and FYNNEI. V gave up 6 bases and J gave up 9 bases; unmatched junction bases: 7. The CDR3 contains 13 residues. The CDR3 DNA follows: TGTGCCAGCAGGACCATAGCGGGGTCTGAGCAGTTCTTC. Its protein product is CASRTIAGSEQFF.

This clonotype was observed at least ten times. The chain couples TRBV5-1 to TRBJ2-7, with TRBD1 identical over 9 bases. The germline gives CDR1 SGHRS, CDR2 YFSETQ. This CDR3 region has 14 residues. J was trimmed by 3 bases and V by 4 bases; bases with no gene match: 5. CDR3 sequence reads: CASSLGQGVYEQYF. DNA of the CDR3: TGCGCCAGCAGCCTGGGACAGGGAGTCTACGAGCAGTACTTC.

This clonotype was counted a few times. V is TRBV14 and J is TRBJ2-1, with no clear D. The length of the CDR3 is 16 residues. Trimming cost V 4 bases and J 6 bases, with 19 bases left between them. Per germline, CDR1 SGHDN and CDR2 FVKESK. The CDR3 loop is CASSRDWFGEVNEQFF. The CDR3 DNA follows: TGTGCCAGCAGCCGAGACTGGTTTGGGGAAGTCAATGAGCAGTTCTTC.

The chain links TRBV7-9 to TRBJ1-6, with D perhaps matching TRBD1 (5 bases). CDR1 is SEHNR, CDR2 FQNEAQ, per germline (reference sequence). The CDR3 has 14 residues. V lost 0 bases, J lost 10 bases, and 10 bases lay in between. As DNA, the CDR3 is TGTGCCAGCAGCTTAGCCGGGGACCTCTCACCCCTCCACTTT. This translates into CASSLAGDLSPLHF.

This chain connects TRBV11-2 to TRBJ1-2, with a possible D match to TRBD1 (5 bases). Germline CDR1 reads SGHAT; CDR2 reads FQNNGV. The length of the CDR3 is 13 residues. V was shortened by 5 bases and J by 5 bases, with 12 bases between the two germline ends. In DNA form, the CDR3 reads TGTGCCAGCAGCCTCCGCAGGGAGTATGGCTACACCTTC. This encodes CASSLRREYGYTF.

Ten or more counts support this clonotype. V and J are TRBV14 and TRBJ2-5; TRBD1 agrees at 10 bases. The CDR3 extends over 17 amino acids. Germline V CDR1 and CDR2: SGHDN, FVKESK. V was clipped by 4 bases and J by 2 bases; unmatched bases: 10. The CDR3 DNA is TGTGCCAGCAGCCTCGAAAGGGGGACAGGGGAACAAGAGACCCAGTACTTC. Translated: CASSLERGTGEQETQYF. Complete variable domain (other parts from reference TRBV14 and TRBJ2-5): EAGVTQFPSHSVIEKGQTVTLRCDPISGHDNLYWYRRVMGKEIKFLLHFVKESKQDESGMPNNRFLAERTGGTYSTLKVQPAELEDSGVYFCASSLERGTGEQETQYFGPGTRLLVL.

Ten or more counts support this clonotype. The V gene is TRBV6-5, the J gene TRBJ2-2; D may be TRBD2 (7 bases). V was shortened by 6 bases and J by 6 bases, with 17 bases between the two germline ends. In germline, CDR1 is MNHEY, CDR2 SVGAGI. This CDR3 contains 15 residues. CDR3 amino acids: CASSPWGGPAGELFF. For the CDR3, the DNA is TGTGCCAGCAGCCCCTGGGGGGGGCCCGCCGGGGAGCTGTTTTTT.

This clonotype was seen repeatedly, ten times or more. In DNA form, the CDR3 reads TGCGCCAGCAGCCAAGGGGACAGGGAGTACGAGCAGTACTTC. It is translated as CASSQGDREYEQYF. The V and J genes are TRBV4-1 and TRBJ2-7, with 9 positions matching TRBD1. Germline V gene lookup returns CDR1 MGHRA and CDR2 YSYEKL. The CDR3 is 14 residues long. Trimming cost V 1 base and J 4 bases; bases outside gene matches: 2.

This clonotype was counted many times. This chain uses TRBV5-1 with TRBJ1-6; perhaps TRBD1 as D (6 bases). The CDR3 consists of 15 residues. Germline values: CDR1 SGHRS, CDR2 YFSETQ. Trimming removed 2 bases at V and 5 bases at J, with 11 bases between. The CDR3 coding sequence is TGCGCCAGCAGCTTTTCAGGGGTCGATAATTCACCCCTCCACTTT. Translating it yields CASSFSGVDNSPLHF.

This clonotype was counted at least ten times. The V gene is TRBV28, the J gene TRBJ1-4; possibly TRBD1 for D (6 bases). Trimming removed 2 bases at V and 8 bases at J, with 12 bases between. CDR3 size: 14 residues. CDR1 and CDR2 (germline): MDHEN, SYDVKM. The CDR3 region has the DNA TGTGCCAGCAGTTTAGTGTCGCAGGGGGAAAAACTGTTTTTT. Translating gives CASSLVSQGEKLFF.

This clonotype was seen ten or more times. This chain uses TRBV20-1 with TRBJ2-1; 10 bases match TRBD1. This CDR3 is built from 15 residues. Germline V lookup: CDR1 DFQATT, CDR2 SNEGSKA (reference sequence). Germline trimming cut 6 bases from V and 5 bases from J; bases unmatched to any gene: 10. CDR3 residues: CSAHQRGTGDNEQFF. The CDR3 bases are TGCAGTGCCCACCAACGGGGGACAGGGGACAATGAGCAGTTCTTC.

This clonotype was counted only a few times. This clone may be a read error of a much larger clone one base away. The chain is built from TRBV5-1 and TRBJ2-7; D not certain. This CDR3 has 15 residues. Germline CDR1 is SGHRS and CDR2 is YFSETQ. The ends were cut back, 0 bases at V and 0 bases at J, with 10 bases in the middle. DNA for the CDR3: TGCGCCAGCAGCTTGGGGCCATGGAGCTCCTACGAGCAGTACTTC. Encoded protein: CASSLGPWSSYEQYF.

Points on this clonotype: A single base separates this from a much larger clone, so it may be a read error. The chain combines TRBV21-1 with TRBJ2-7; TRBD1, the table's D call, was not compared with the DNA. TRBV21-1 is a known pseudogene. The CDR3 runs 15 residues. The CDR3 DNA reads TGTGCCAGCAGCAAACGGGACAGGGAATCCTACGAGCATTACTTC. Protein: CASSKRDRESYEHYF.

V and J are TRBV12-3 or TRBV12-4 and TRBJ2-7; D unresolved. The J call may not be correct, given that the DNA end is closer to TRBJ2-1. The CDR3 consists of 13 residues. The CDR3 region has the DNA TGTGCCAGCAGTTTATGGAAGTACAATGAGCAGTTCTTC. Amino acid sequence: CASSLWKYNEQFF.

This clonotype came up many times. The chain joins TRBV4-1 to TRBJ2-1; D not resolved. The V and J ends lost 0 bases and 8 bases respectively, with 11 bases between them. The CDR3 consists of 14 residues. Germline lookup yields CDR1 MGHRA and CDR2 YSYEKL. The CDR3: CASSQEQERHEQFF. CDR3 nucleotides: TGCGCCAGCAGCCAAGAGCAGGAACGTCATGAGCAGTTCTTC.

In its sample, this clonotype was seen once. The chain combines TRBV20-1 with TRBJ2-5; 11 bases line up with TRBD2. The germline gives CDR1 DFQATT, CDR2 SNEGSKA (reference sequence). V was clipped by 1 base and J by 11 bases; unmatched bases: 18. The CDR3 covers 17 residues. CDR3 sequence reads: CSARGRDSGGARDEQYF. The CDR3 DNA sequence: TGCAGTGCTAGAGGGCGGGATAGCGGGGGGGCTCGGGATGAGCAGTACTTC.

This clonotype was seen ten or more times. This sequence joins TRBV10-3 and TRBJ2-3; perhaps TRBD2 as D (5 bases). Trimming left V 7 bases short and J 5 bases short, with 13 bases between. Germline loops: CDR1 ENHRY, CDR2 SYGVKD. The CDR3 has 13 amino acids. For the CDR3, the DNA is TGTGCCATCAAGGAGATCGGGGAAGATACGCAGTATTTT. Amino acids: CAIKEIGEDTQYF.

At least ten counts were recorded for this clonotype. The chain carries TRBV10-3 and TRBJ1-2; 7 nucleotides match TRBD1. Per germline, CDR1 ENHRY and CDR2 SYGVKD. Losses at the gene ends were 10 bases for V and 0 bases for J; bases not matched to a gene: 8. The CDR3 spans 14 residues. The CDR3 coding sequence is TGTGCCACCTCCGGACAGGTTGCTAACTATGGCTACACCTTC. Translation gives CATSGQVANYGYTF.

The sample holds many counts of this clonotype. Germline is not matched at one junction end, which may reflect a read error. V is TRBV12-3 or TRBV12-4 and J is TRBJ1-2; the match to TRBD1 covers 7 bases. The CDR3 has 12 residues. The CDR3 sequence: CASSLFETGTTF. Here the CDR3 DNA reads TGTGCCAGCAGTTTGTTTGAGACAGGGACTACTTTC.

The V gene is TRBV6-2 or TRBV6-3, the J gene TRBJ1-2; D is possibly TRBD1 (5 bases). V lost 6 bases and J lost 2, with 19 bases in between. This CDR3 has 16 residues. Germline assignment: CDR1 MNHEY and CDR2 SVGEGT. The CDR3 loop reads CASRGAEGRTNYGYTF. CDR3 nucleotides: TGTGCCAGCAGAGGGGCAGAAGGACGGACAAACTATGGCTACACCTTC.

In this sample, this clonotype turned up many times. V usage is TRBV12-3 or TRBV12-4 and J usage is TRBJ2-7; tentative D call: TRBD1 (6 bases). V shed 2 bases and J shed 2 bases, with 16 bases lying between them. CDR3 length: 16 residues. The CDR3 DNA reads TGTGCCAGCAGTTTACCCGGACAGTGGGGAACCTACGAGCAGTACTTC. Protein sequence: CASSLPGQWGTYEQYF.

This clonotype has a count of ten or more. The J gene is TRBJ2-1, the V gene TRBV29-1, with TRBD2 matching 8 bases. CDR1 SQVTM and CDR2 ANQGSEA come from the germline V gene. This CDR3 comprises 14 residues. The V and J ends lost 4 bases and 3 bases, in that order; junction bases with no gene match: 5. The CDR3 sequence is CSVAGGGFYNEQFF. The DNA for the CDR3 is TGCAGCGTTGCCGGGGGGGGATTCTACAATGAGCAGTTCTTC.

This clonotype was counted once. A read error is possible here, since a much larger clone lies one base away. V gene TRBV18 combines with J gene TRBJ1-1; D is undetermined. The CDR3 runs to 13 residues. The V gene's germline CDR1 is KGHSH and CDR2 LQKENI. The CDR3 protein is CASSPDGNTEALF. The CDR3 nucleotides read TGTGCCAGCTCACCGGACGGGAACACTGAAGCTTTATTT.